The 27 T cell receptor beta chains presented below share a single source sample, sequenced in a study of shared clonotypes between healthy human individuals. TCRdb keeps only in-frame clones here, not all; method: immunoSEQ multiplex PCR. The repertoire holds around 2.3 million clones, with around 95% as singletons. Sequenced material: naive CD4+ T cells sorted from blood. Subset of the sample: CD45RA+ positively selected. All receptors derive from a man younger than 30 in good health.

The chain has TRBV7-2 and TRBJ1-1; a weak D match, TRBD1 (5 bases). V lost 4 bases to trimming and J lost 4 bases, with 10 bases between them. The CDR3 consists of 13 residues. Germline V gene lookup returns CDR1 SGHTA and CDR2 FQGNSA. In DNA, the CDR3 is TGTGCCAGCAGCTCGATTACAGGCACTGAAGCTTTCTTT. Residues: CASSSITGTEAFF.

Points on this clone: This sample includes further DNA sequences coding for the same CDR3. The chain has TRBV30 and TRBJ1-1; D is perhaps TRBD1 (6 bases). CDR3 size: 13 residues. Germline V gene data show CDR1 as GTSNPN and CDR2 as SVGIG (reference sequence). V dropped 0 bases and J dropped 4 bases, with 9 bases sitting between them. In DNA form, the CDR3 reads TGTGCCTGGAGTGTGGGGGGCCGCACTGAAGCTTTCTTT. Protein sequence: CAWSVGGRTEAFF.

The rearrangement joins TRBV27 to TRBJ1-5; D might be TRBD1 (6 bases). Germline assignment: CDR1 MNHEY and CDR2 SMNVEV (reference sequence). The ends were cut back, 3 bases at V and 6 bases at J, with 12 bases in the middle. This CDR3 is built from 14 residues. The CDR3: CASSLRGAGQPQHF. CDR3 in DNA: TGTGCCAGCAGTTTGAGGGGGGCTGGTCAGCCCCAGCATTTT.

The chain uses TRBV2 and TRBJ2-7, with D possibly being TRBD2 (6 bases). Germline CDR1 reads SNHLY; CDR2 reads FYNNEI. V lost 6 bases and J 5 bases, leaving 20 bases between the germline ends. This CDR3 is built from 15 residues. The chain's CDR3 is CASRVPGGSQNEQYF. The CDR3 coding sequence is TGTGCCAGCAGGGTCCCTGGGGGGAGCCAGAACGAGCAGTACTTC.

The V call is TRBV7-9, the J call TRBJ2-7, with D perhaps assigned TRBD1 or TRBD2 (5 bases each). This CDR3 contains 13 residues. Trimming removed 7 bases at V and 2 bases at J, with 12 bases between. CDR1 and CDR2 from the germline V gene are SEHNR and FQNEAQ (reference sequence). In nucleotides, the CDR3 is TGTGCCAGCACCCATTGGGACCCCTACGAGCAGTACTTC. The encoded protein is CASTHWDPYEQYF.

There are a few counts of this clone. V gene TRBV10-2 combines with J gene TRBJ1-2; a possible D gene is TRBD1 (5 bases). V lost 3 bases and J 11 bases, leaving 13 bases between the germline ends. The CDR3 sequence is 12 residues long. Germline-derived CDR1 and CDR2 are WSHSY and SAAADI. Here the CDR3 DNA reads TGCGCCAGCAGTGACAGGGCTTTGGGTTACACCTTC. It is translated as CASSDRALGYTF.

V and J are TRBV28 and TRBJ1-5, with a tentative D call TRBD1 (6 bases). CDR1 MDHEN and CDR2 SYDVKM come from the germline V gene. The V gene lost 4 bases and the J gene lost 2 bases, with 15 bases spanning the gap. CDR3 length: 16 amino acids. CDR3 DNA: TGTGCCAGCAGTTCTGCAGGGGTGGGTGGCAATCAGCCCCAGCATTTT. It yields the protein CASSSAGVGGNQPQHF.

The chain joins TRBV27 to TRBJ1-1, with a weak D call TRBD1 (6 bases). CDR3 size: 14 residues. The germline V gene encodes CDR1 MNHEY and CDR2 SMNVEV (reference sequence). V was trimmed by 6 bases and J by 2 bases, leaving 13 bases between them. CDR3: CASRRQVLNTEAFF. CDR3 coding DNA: TGTGCCAGCAGGCGACAGGTTCTAAACACTGAAGCTTTCTTT.

The genes are TRBV27 and TRBJ1-6, with unresolved D. The length of the CDR3 is 14 residues. Germline V gives CDR1 MNHEY, CDR2 SMNVEV (reference sequence). The germline V and J ends were trimmed by 7 bases and 9 bases, with 16 bases remaining between them. The CDR3 DNA is TGTGCCAGCAAGAATAGCCCCTTAGGTTCACCCCTCCACTTT. Protein sequence: CASKNSPLGSPLHF.

A word on this clone: Other DNA sequences in this sample translate to the same CDR3. The chain recombines TRBV7-9 with TRBJ2-5; D not resolved. CDR3 length equals 13 residues. Deletions cut 1 base from V and 2 bases from J, with 5 bases between. The germline gives CDR1 SEHNR, CDR2 FQNEAQ (reference sequence). CDR3 in amino acids: CASSLGLQETQYF. For the CDR3, the DNA is TGTGCCAGCAGCTTAGGTCTGCAAGAGACCCAGTACTTC. Full variable domain (outside the CDR3, taken from reference TRBV7-9 and TRBJ2-5): DTGVSQNPRHKITKRGQNVTFRCDPISEHNRLYWYRQTLGQGPEFLTYFQNEAQLEKSRLLSDRFSAERPKGSFSTLEIQRTEQGDSAMYLCASSLGLQETQYFGPGTRLLVL.

Remarks on this clone: Additional DNA sequences in this sample encode the identical CDR3. The chain combines TRBV6-1 with TRBJ1-5; 7 bases map to TRBD1. V dropped 8 bases and J dropped 4; count of bases not matched to a gene: 2. Germline CDR1 and CDR2: MNHNS and SASEGT. CDR3 length: 12 residues. CDR3 residues: CASRDSNQPQHF. CDR3 sequence (DNA): TGTGCCAGCCGGGACAGTAATCAGCCCCAGCATTTT.

The chain is built from TRBV10-3 and TRBJ2-3; 11 positions match TRBD1. With 10 bases clipped from V and 5 bases from J, the junction kept 5 bases outside the gene matches. The CDR3 has 13 amino acids. Germline CDR1 and CDR2: ENHRY and SYGVKD. The DNA for the CDR3 is TGTGCCAACGGACAGGGGGCGGAAGATACGCAGTATTTT. As protein: CANGQGAEDTQYF.

The chain joins TRBV6-5 to TRBJ2-5; TRBD2 agrees at 14 bases. The germline CDR1 and CDR2 sequences are MNHEY and SVGAGI. There are 15 residues in the CDR3. The trim removed 6 bases at V and 4 bases at J, leaving 4 bases unmatched. CDR3 residues: CASRAGLAGGETQYF. DNA of the CDR3: TGTGCCAGCAGAGCCGGACTAGCGGGAGGAGAGACCCAGTACTTC.

Concerning this clone: This CDR3 is also generated by other DNA sequences in the sample. The chain has TRBV5-1 and TRBJ2-5; 7 bases line up with TRBD1. CDR3 length equals 14 residues. Per germline, CDR1 SGHRS and CDR2 YFSETQ. With V trimmed by 0 bases and J by 3 bases, 2 bases remained unmatched. CDR3 loop: CASSLVGTEETQYF. CDR3 DNA sequence: TGCGCCAGCAGCTTGGTTGGGACAGAAGAGACCCAGTACTTC.

The gene calls are TRBV5-6 and TRBJ2-7, with D perhaps given as TRBD1 or TRBD2 (5 bases each). This CDR3 has 14 residues. CDR1 SGHDT and CDR2 YYEEEE come from the germline V gene. Trimming shortened V by 1 base and J by 6 bases, and 14 bases separated the two germline ends. The CDR3 DNA reads as TGTGCCAGCAGCTTGCAAGGGGTAAGCGGCGAGCAGTACTTC. Protein: CASSLQGVSGEQYF. Using reference TRBV5-6 and TRBJ2-7 for the parts outside the CDR3, the full variable domain is DAGVTQSPTHLIKTRGQQVTLRCSPKSGHDTVSWYQQALGQGPQFIFQYYEEEERQRGNFPDRFSGHQFPNYSSELNVNALLLGDSALYLCASSLQGVSGEQYFGPGTRLTVT.

This chain joins TRBV18 and TRBJ2-3, with 12 bases aligning to TRBD2. Trimming removed 6 bases from V and 5 bases from J; junction bases left unmatched: 9. The CDR3 sequence is 16 residues long. CDR1 and CDR2 from the germline V gene are KGHSH and LQKENI. This chain's CDR3 is CASSHTSGGIGDTQYF. The CDR3 DNA sequence: TGTGCCAGCTCGCACACTAGCGGGGGGATTGGAGATACGCAGTATTTT.

The chain carries TRBV19 and TRBJ1-5; 10 bases align to TRBD1. CDR1 is LNHDA, CDR2 SQIVND, per germline (reference sequence). After removal of 8 bases from V and 1 base from J, the junction contained 5 bases not matched to a gene. This CDR3 comprises 15 residues. CDR3 in amino acids: CASAAGQGSNQPQHF. CDR3 nucleotides: TGTGCCAGTGCCGCGGGACAGGGGAGCAATCAGCCCCAGCATTTT. Drawing the rest from reference TRBV19 and TRBJ1-5, the complete variable domain is DGGITQSPKYLFRKEGQNVTLSCEQNLNHDAMYWYRQDPGQGLRLIYYSQIVNDFQKGDIAEGYSVSREKKESFPLTVTSAQKNPTAFYLCASAAGQGSNQPQHFGDGTRLSIL.

This chain connects TRBV6-5 to TRBJ1-6; D call uncertain. The germline V gene encodes CDR1 MNHEY and CDR2 SVGAGI. The CDR3 has 14 amino acids. V was clipped by 7 bases and J by 7 bases, with 14 bases between them. The CDR3 DNA reads as TGTGCCAGCACGAGACTTGTGGGGAATTCACCCCTCCACTTT. It encodes CASTRLVGNSPLHF.

CDR3 DNA sequence: TGTGCCAGCAGCTTGCAGGCGATCGGCGAGCAGTACTTC. Translating gives CASSLQAIGEQYF. This chain joins TRBV5-6 and TRBJ2-7; D is ambiguous. The CDR3 loop spans 13 amino acids. The germline CDR1 and CDR2 sequences are SGHDT and YYEEEE. The V and J ends lost 1 base and 6 bases respectively, with 11 bases between them. The complete variable domain, with remaining parts taken from reference TRBV5-6 and TRBJ2-7, reads DAGVTQSPTHLIKTRGQQVTLRCSPKSGHDTVSWYQQALGQGPQFIFQYYEEEERQRGNFPDRFSGHQFPNYSSELNVNALLLGDSALYLCASSLQAIGEQYFGPGTRLTVT.

To note about this clone: Other DNA sequences in this sample translate to the same CDR3. The chain's CDR3 is CASSLGPPGNEQFF. The DNA of the CDR3 is TGTGCCAGCAGCTTGGGGCCCCCGGGGAATGAGCAGTTCTTC. The rearrangement joins TRBV5-4 to TRBJ2-1; possibly TRBD2 for D (5 bases). This CDR3 is built from 14 residues. With 0 bases removed from V and 7 bases from J, the gap between germline ends came to 11 bases. Germline V gene lookup returns CDR1 SGHNT and CDR2 YYREEE (reference sequence). The full variable domain, its missing parts supplied by reference TRBV5-4 and TRBJ2-1, is ETGVTQSPTHLIKTRGQQVTLRCSSQSGHNTVSWYQQALGQGPQFIFQYYREEENGRGNFPPRFSGLQFPNYSSELNVNALELDDSALYLCASSLGPPGNEQFFGPGTRLTVL.

The genes are TRBV7-9 and TRBJ1-2; TRBD1 matches at 9 bases. The V and J ends lost 5 bases and 6 bases, in that order; junction bases with no gene match: 10. This CDR3 comprises 15 residues. Germline CDR1 reads SEHNR; CDR2 reads FQNEAQ (reference sequence). DNA for the CDR3: TGTGCCAGCAGCCCGGGATGGGGGGACAGGGATGGCTACACCTTC. It encodes CASSPGWGDRDGYTF. The full variable domain, rest sourced from reference TRBV7-9 and TRBJ1-2, is DTGVSQNPRHKITKRGQNVTFRCDPISEHNRLYWYRQTLGQGPEFLTYFQNEAQLEKSRLLSDRFSAERPKGSFSTLEIQRTEQGDSAMYLCASSPGWGDRDGYTFGSGTRLTVV.

The chain links TRBV19 to TRBJ2-7; D possibly corresponds to TRBD1 (5 bases). The germline V and J ends were trimmed by 3 bases and 5 bases, with 8 bases remaining between them. The CDR3 extends over 12 amino acids. Per the germline V gene, CDR1 is LNHDA and CDR2 is SQIVND (reference sequence). Here the CDR3 reads CASSIPGNEQYF. The CDR3 region has the DNA TGTGCCAGTAGTATCCCAGGGAACGAGCAGTACTTC.

The CDR3 DNA reads as TGTGCCAGCACCATTCCGGGACAGGGGGCTGGGGCCAACGTCCTGACTTTC. It translates to CASTIPGQGAGANVLTF. This rearrangement joins TRBV5-4 to TRBJ2-6, with 11 bases identical to TRBD1. Germline CDR1 SGHNT, CDR2 YYREEE (reference sequence). V was clipped by 6 bases and J by 2 bases; unmatched bases: 7. This CDR3 is 17 amino acids long.

V gene TRBV7-8 combines with J gene TRBJ2-7; 10 positions match TRBD1. V lost 5 bases to trimming and J lost 5 bases; unmatched junction nucleotides: 9. Looked up from germline, CDR1 is SGHVS and CDR2 is FQNEAQ. The CDR3 covers 15 residues. CDR3 sequence (DNA): TGTGCCAGCAGCCTCCGGGACAGGGGAATCGACGAGCAGTACTTC. Translating it yields CASSLRDRGIDEQYF.

V gene TRBV2 combines with J gene TRBJ2-1, with 7 bases lining up with TRBD1. Germline loops: CDR1 SNHLY, CDR2 FYNNEI. The CDR3 runs to 12 residues. J lost 8 bases, V lost 6 bases, and 4 bases had no gene match. In nucleotides, the CDR3 is TGTGCCAGCAGGGGGACAGAAGATGAGCAGTTCTTC. Its translation: CASRGTEDEQFF.

The chain joins TRBV7-9 to TRBJ2-1; D may correspond to TRBD1 or TRBD2 (5 bases each). V lost 5 bases and J lost 2, with 7 bases in between. The length of the CDR3 is 13 residues. CDR1 is SEHNR, CDR2 FQNEAQ, per germline (reference sequence). This chain's CDR3 is CASSGDPYNEQFF. CDR3 coding DNA: TGTGCCAGCAGCGGGGACCCCTACAATGAGCAGTTCTTC.

This CDR3 reads CATSAGTSGGFAYNEQFF. For the CDR3, the DNA is TGTGCCACCAGCGCTGGGACTAGCGGGGGGTTTGCCTACAATGAGCAGTTCTTC. V is TRBV15 and J is TRBJ2-1, with 15 positions matching TRBD2. The V gene end was trimmed by 5 bases and the J gene end by 2 bases; junction bases not matched to a gene: 7. Germline CDR1 and CDR2: LNHNV and YYDKDF (reference sequence). This CDR3 has 18 amino acids.